The TCR beta chain under discussion was sequenced for a study of T-cell reconstitution after alpha-beta-depleted transplantation in children. Molecular barcoding with unique molecular identifiers was used for the TCRbeta library. TCRdb reprocessed the PCR reads with MiXCR, giving one entry per CDR3 protein. The sample comprises hundreds of thousands of distinct CDR3 sequences, around 13% of which are singletons, and around 0.76% rests with the top ten. This clonotype came up many times. From germline, CDR1 is MNHEY and CDR2 SVGEGT. V was cut by 5 bases and J by 11 bases, with 15 bases left in between. The CDR3 consists of 12 residues.

V usage is TRBV6-2 or TRBV6-3 and J usage is TRBJ1-1, with D hard to call. This TCR was recovered from a girl aged 2 to 9 with congenital amegakaryocytic thrombocytopenia, due to receive a stem cell transplant. The material sequenced was PBMCs, taken before TCRalphabeta/CD19-depleted stem cell transplant. The chain's CDR3 is CASSIGNVGAFF. CDR3 bases: TGTGCCAGCAGTATCGGGAACGTGGGGGCTTTCTTT.